These T cell receptor beta chains were read from a single sample in a study of shared clonotypes between healthy human individuals. Assay used: immunoSEQ multiplex PCR; TCRdb lists only in-frame clones, some missing. The sample holds millions of clones, roughly 95% seen once. Material for sequencing was naive CD8+ T cells sorted from blood. These receptors originate from a man aged 18 to 30 in good health. The conserved cysteine and the conserved F or W are not part of the CDR3 here.

>TRBV5-1|TRBJ1-1
ASSLDASVAEAF
>TRBV27|TRBJ1-2
ASTEHPIMNGYT
>TRBV5-4|TRBJ2-6
ASSLEGGLSGANVLT
>TRBV5-4|TRBJ2-7
ASSLAGAGGSSYEQY
>TRBV5-6|TRBJ2-1
ASSWPGTAYNEQF
>TRBV27|TRBJ2-7
ASSHTGTGDPEQY
>TRBV5-4|TRBJ2-3
ASSPGLAGRLLSDTQY
>TRBV28|TRBJ2-1
ASSLGLAGGYYNEQF
>TRBV6-5|TRBJ1-1
ASSYGHLNTEAF
>TRBV5-1|TRBJ2-5
ASRLAEQETQY
>TRBV13|TRBJ2-1
ASSPPSGGHNEQF
>TRBV7-2|TRBJ2-5
ATKQTPVEETQY
>TRBV10-3|TRBJ1-2
AISESEGYGYT
>TRBV27|TRBJ1-6
ASSPTGVLYNSPLH
>TRBV6-5|TRBJ2-1
ASSYSTGGSLEQF
>TRBV6-1|TRBJ2-3
ASSGLAGAPPDTQY
>TRBV30|TRBJ2-7
AWSVLAGDEQY
>TRBV25-1|TRBJ2-1
ASSEPTGALGWF
>TRBV6-5|TRBJ1-2
ASSLSTGDYGYT
>TRBV7-6|TRBJ2-2
ASSLGRAAGELF
>TRBV5-4|TRBJ2-3
ASSFQGYSTDTQY
>TRBV11-2|TRBJ1-3
ASRAGQNSGNTIY